The 5 T cell receptor beta chains below come from one sample, sequenced in a study of regulatory T cells in long-lasting Graves disease. With iRepertoire HTBI primers and Arm-PCR of CDR3 regions, TCR beta libraries were built. MiXCR, run by TCRdb on the multiplex PCR reads, gives a single entry per CDR3 protein. The repertoire includes roughly 500,000 distinct CDR3 sequences, about 22% of them detected once, and 7.1% sits in the top ten. Sample time point: persistent/refractory GD, antithyroid drugs over 5 years with positive TRAb. From RNA extracted from PBMCs, the TCR library was made. The specimen comprised peripheral blood mononuclear cells (PBMCs), sampled when the disease was refractory, from a patient treated with antithyroid drugs. These receptors were collected from a female donor with Graves disease.

This clonotype was counted ten times or more. The junction and the germline gene differ at one end; a read error may be behind it. This chain joins TRBV6-2 or TRBV6-3 and TRBJ1-1; D is perhaps TRBD1 (5 bases). The CDR3 totals 13 residues. Germline loops: CDR1 MNHEY, CDR2 SVGEGT. CDR3 region: CASSYYKDTEAFF. The CDR3 bases are TGTGCCAGCAGTTACTATAAGGACACGGAAGCTTTCTTT.

This clonotype was counted at least ten times. This CDR3 reads CASSEVSGDYGYTF. In nucleotides, the CDR3 is TGTGCCAGCAGTGAAGTCTCGGGGGACTATGGCTACACCTTC. The chain has TRBV6-1 and TRBJ1-2, with D maybe TRBD1 (5 bases). This CDR3 is 14 amino acids long. Germline CDR1 and CDR2: MNHNS and SASEGT. V dropped 1 base and J dropped 3 bases, with 9 bases sitting between them.

This clonotype was seen a handful of times. The chain employs TRBV27 and TRBJ1-2; D ambiguous. From germline, CDR1 is MNHEY and CDR2 SMNVEV (reference sequence). The CDR3 is 16 amino acids. Trimming stripped 5 bases from V and 1 base from J, with 17 bases between. The CDR3 DNA sequence: TGTGCCAGCAGTCCTCGGCCGGGTCATATTAACTATGGCTACACCTTC. Its protein product is CASSPRPGHINYGYTF.

This clonotype appeared a few times. Germline and junction disagree at one end, which may indicate a read error. V gene TRBV12-3 or TRBV12-4 combines with J gene TRBJ2-4; no clear D gene. This CDR3 spans 11 amino acids. For the CDR3, the DNA is TGTGCCAGCAGTTCAGGCGGCTCTGCCGAATTC. Protein product: CASSSGGSAEF.

Only a few counts were recorded for this clonotype. This sequence joins TRBV4-1 and TRBJ2-7; D may be TRBD2 (5 bases). CDR3 size: 15 residues. Germline V gene lookup returns CDR1 MGHRA and CDR2 YSYEKL. Trimming shortened V by 4 bases and J by 5 bases, and 18 bases separated the two germline ends. CDR3: CASSLKRLRQDEQYF. Here the CDR3 DNA reads TGCGCCAGCAGCCTCAAGCGGCTCCGACAAGACGAGCAGTACTTC.